The 31 T cell receptor beta chains listed next were all sequenced from one sample in a study of PD-1 blockade in classical Hodgkin lymphoma. TCRdb's table, derived via immunoSEQ multiplex PCR, lists solely in-frame clones and lacks some. The repertoire consists of about 25,000 clones, with approximately 80% occurring once and the leading ten covering 6.5% to 8%. All patients relapsed after autologous stem cell transplantation, and brentuximab vedotin exposure varied. Here the sequenced sample was peripheral blood mononuclear cells (PBMCs), taken at baseline. These receptors all come from a human donor with classical Hodgkin lymphoma.

V usage is TRBV18 and J usage is TRBJ1-1; D remains unclear. V lost 7 bases to trimming and J lost 1 base, with 10 bases between them. Germline V lookup: CDR1 KGHSH, CDR2 LQKENI. CDR3 length equals 13 residues. The CDR3 nucleotides read TGTGCCAGCTGCCACGGGCAGAACACTGAAGCTTTCTTT. Protein product: CASCHGQNTEAFF.

The V call is TRBV6-1, the J call TRBJ2-7; D unresolved. This CDR3 comprises 15 residues. Trimming shortened V by 7 bases and J by 3 bases, and 19 bases separated the two germline ends. Per the germline V gene, CDR1 is MNHNS and CDR2 is SASEGT. The CDR3 nucleotides are TGTGCCAGCACCCGACGGGCAGATCCGAGCTACGAGCAGTACTTC. It translates to CASTRRADPSYEQYF.

This chain connects TRBV10-3 to TRBJ2-7; no reliable D call. The V and J ends lost 1 base and 0 bases respectively, with 7 bases between them. The CDR3 is 14 amino acids. Per the germline V gene, CDR1 is ENHRY and CDR2 is SYGVKD. In nucleotides, the CDR3 is TGTGCCATCAGTGAGTATCAGAGCTCCTACGAGCAGTACTTC. The encoded protein is CAISEYQSSYEQYF.

The V call is TRBV4-3, the J call TRBJ2-6; D not resolved. Looked up from germline, CDR1 is LGHNA and CDR2 is YSLEER. V was shortened by 2 bases and J by 1 base, with 12 bases between the two germline ends. This CDR3 is 17 amino acids long. CDR3: CASSQYYEDSGANVLTF. The CDR3 DNA follows: TGCGCCAGCAGCCAATACTATGAAGATTCTGGGGCCAACGTCCTGACTTTC.

The V call is TRBV7-8, the J call TRBJ2-5; D may match TRBD1 or TRBD2 (5 bases each). CDR3 length: 13 amino acids. Trimming pared 4 bases from V and 5 bases from J, leaving 11 bases between. Germline-derived CDR1 and CDR2 are SGHVS and FQNEAQ. This CDR3 is CASSSSGRETQYF. The CDR3 DNA is TGTGCCAGCAGCTCTTCGGGGCGGGAGACCCAGTACTTC.

The chain recombines TRBV14 with TRBJ2-1; possibly TRBD1 for D (5 bases). Germline V CDR1 and CDR2: SGHDN, FVKESK. This CDR3 region has 15 residues. V lost 1 base and J lost 5, with 12 bases in between. The CDR3 nucleotides are TGTGCCAGCAGCCAAGTCCCAGGGATCAACAATGAGCAGTTCTTC. It specifies CASSQVPGINNEQFF.

Concerning this clone: Distinct nucleotide sequences in the sample also encode this CDR3. This chain joins TRBV19 and TRBJ1-5; 9 bases are shared with TRBD1. CDR1 and CDR2 from the germline V gene are LNHDA and SQIVND (reference sequence). The CDR3 is 15 residues long. The junction had 2 bases not matched to a gene; V was cut back by 1 base and J by 4 bases. The CDR3 is CASSIGQGGNQPQHF. CDR3 bases: TGTGCCAGTAGTATAGGACAGGGGGGAAATCAGCCCCAGCATTTT.

A single count supports this clone. V is TRBV20-1 and J is TRBJ1-2; the D is unclear. CDR1 is DFQATT, CDR2 SNEGSKA, per germline (reference sequence). The CDR3 has 11 amino acids. The germline V and J ends were trimmed by 7 bases and 3 bases, with 9 bases remaining between them. The CDR3 reads CSGNGDYGYTF. CDR3 sequence (DNA): TGCAGTGGCAACGGCGACTATGGCTACACCTTC.

This clone was found a few times. The CDR3 is CASTKNRGQPQHF. For the CDR3, the DNA is TGTGCCAGCACCAAAAATCGGGGTCAGCCCCAGCATTTT. The gene calls are TRBV6-1 and TRBJ1-5; no definite D call. Per germline, CDR1 MNHNS and CDR2 SASEGT. This CDR3 has 13 amino acids. Trimming left V 7 bases short and J 6 bases short, with 13 bases between.

The V and J genes are TRBV7-2 and TRBJ2-5; no definite D call. Germline-derived CDR1 and CDR2 are SGHTA and FQGNSA. The V end lost 1 base, the J end lost 0 bases, and 0 bases lay between the germline ends. The CDR3 loop spans 12 amino acids. The CDR3 protein is CASSLDQETQYF. CDR3 DNA: TGTGCCAGCAGCTTAGACCAAGAGACCCAGTACTTC.

This chain links TRBV4-1 with TRBJ2-6, with 13 nucleotides matching TRBD2. The CDR3 contains 20 residues. Trimming took 3 bases from V and 0 from J; bases not matched to a gene: 8. Germline values: CDR1 MGHRA, CDR2 YSYEKL. CDR3 nucleotide sequence: TGCGCCAGCAGCCATTTAGGACTAGCGGGGGACCCCTCTGGGGCCAACGTCCTGACTTTC. Translation gives CASSHLGLAGDPSGANVLTF.

The gene calls are TRBV25-1 and TRBJ2-7; D possibly corresponds to TRBD1 (5 bases). The germline V gene has CDR1 MGHDK and CDR2 SYGVNS. V dropped 5 bases and J dropped 3 bases, with 14 bases sitting between them. The CDR3 is made up of 14 amino acids. The CDR3 DNA reads as TGTGCCAGCAGTCTAACACCTCAGGGCTACGAGCAGTACTTC. This sequence encodes CASSLTPQGYEQYF.

The V gene is TRBV7-9, the J gene TRBJ1-2, with TRBD1 identical over 7 bases. V lost 5 bases and J lost 4; bases outside the gene matches: 4. This CDR3 region has 13 residues. The germline CDR1 and CDR2 sequences are SEHNR and FQNEAQ (reference sequence). The CDR3 sequence is CASSAYRGYGYTF. DNA for the CDR3: TGTGCCAGCAGCGCCTACAGGGGCTATGGCTACACCTTC. The entire variable domain, with the rest obtained from reference TRBV7-9 and TRBJ1-2, is as follows: DTGVSQNPRHKITKRGQNVTFRCDPISEHNRLYWYRQTLGQGPEFLTYFQNEAQLEKSRLLSDRFSAERPKGSFSTLEIQRTEQGDSAMYLCASSAYRGYGYTFGSGTRLTVV.

The chain is built from TRBV4-1 and TRBJ2-4; 7 bases are shared with TRBD1. The CDR3 sequence is 17 residues long. V dropped 4 bases and J dropped 0; count of bases not matched to a gene: 9. Germline lookup yields CDR1 MGHRA and CDR2 YSYEKL. Here the CDR3 reads CASSRLWDSLAKNIQYF. The CDR3 nucleotides read TGCGCCAGCAGCCGACTATGGGACAGCTTAGCCAAAAACATTCAGTACTTC.

This clone showed up just a few times. The V gene is TRBV19, the J gene TRBJ2-2; TRBD1 agrees at 8 bases. The CDR3 spans 15 residues. Germline CDR1 is LNHDA and CDR2 is SQIVND (reference sequence). V was pared by 5 bases and J by 4 bases, with 6 bases of the junction left unmatched. As DNA, the CDR3 is TGTGCCAGTAGTCCGGGCAGGGGGCCCACCGGGGAGCTGTTTTTT. It specifies CASSPGRGPTGELFF.

This clone was recorded a few times. V usage is TRBV5-4 and J usage is TRBJ1-1, with a tentative D call TRBD1 (5 bases). The CDR3 is 13 amino acids. Trimming removed 9 bases from V and 4 bases from J, with 16 bases in between. CDR1 SGHNT and CDR2 YYREEE come from the germline V gene (reference sequence). The CDR3 nucleotides are TGTGCCACCTTTGCCGGGGCAGGCACTGAAGCTTTCTTT. It yields the protein CATFAGAGTEAFF. The variable domain in full, completed from reference TRBV5-4 and TRBJ1-1, reads ETGVTQSPTHLIKTRGQQVTLRCSSQSGHNTVSWYQQALGQGPQFIFQYYREEENGRGNFPPRFSGLQFPNYSSELNVNALELDDSALYLCATFAGAGTEAFFGQGTRLTVV.

V is TRBV28 and J is TRBJ2-7; D might be TRBD1 (6 bases). The CDR3 loop spans 15 amino acids. Looked up from germline, CDR1 is MDHEN and CDR2 is SYDVKM. Trimming cost V 4 bases and J 0 bases, with 13 bases left between them. Here the CDR3 reads CASSSAGTHSYEQYF. The DNA for the CDR3 is TGTGCCAGCAGTTCGGCCGGGACACACTCCTACGAGCAGTACTTC.

The rearrangement links TRBV6-1 to TRBJ1-5; D is ambiguous. Per germline, CDR1 MNHNS and CDR2 SASEGT. The CDR3 has 14 residues. V shed 7 bases and J shed 7 bases, with 17 bases lying between them. CDR3: CASKGTDFKQPQHF. The DNA of the CDR3 is TGTGCCAGCAAAGGAACAGACTTTAAACAGCCCCAGCATTTT.

The rearrangement joins TRBV19 to TRBJ1-1; TRBD1 might be the D (5 bases). This CDR3 contains 16 residues. With 1 base removed from V and 1 base from J, the gap between germline ends came to 13 bases. Germline V lookup: CDR1 LNHDA, CDR2 SQIVND (reference sequence). CDR3 loop: CASSIAGAWGNTEAFF. CDR3 sequence (DNA): TGTGCCAGTAGTATAGCCGGGGCGTGGGGGAACACTGAAGCTTTCTTT.

This clone was recorded a few times. V gene TRBV19 combines with J gene TRBJ1-6; tentatively, D is TRBD1 (5 bases). CDR3 length: 15 amino acids. CDR1 is LNHDA and CDR2 is SQIVND in the germline V gene (reference sequence). V was shortened by 5 bases and J by 5 bases, with 13 bases between the two germline ends. The CDR3 DNA reads TGTGCCAGTAGTCCCCGAAGACAGAATAATTCACCCCTCCACTTT. It translates to CASSPRRQNNSPLHF.

This clone is medium-sized within its sample. The V and J genes are TRBV5-4 and TRBJ2-5; 7 bases line up with TRBD2. The germline gives CDR1 SGHNT, CDR2 YYREEE (reference sequence). CDR3 length equals 14 residues. The V and J ends lost 0 bases and 6 bases, in that order; junction bases with no gene match: 5. The CDR3 DNA is TGTGCCAGCAGCTTGGCCCGGGGGGTTAAGACCCAGTACTTC. It yields the protein CASSLARGVKTQYF.

The rearrangement uses TRBV4-3 and TRBJ2-5; D unresolved. CDR3 length equals 15 residues. CDR1 LGHNA and CDR2 YSLEER come from the germline V gene. V gave up 1 base and J gave up 4 bases, with 13 bases separating them. CDR3 sequence: CASSQVSGSPETQYF. The CDR3 DNA reads as TGCGCCAGCAGCCAAGTCTCAGGAAGCCCAGAGACCCAGTACTTC.

The V gene is TRBV5-6, the J gene TRBJ2-3; 12 bases match TRBD2. CDR3 length equals 14 residues. The germline CDR1 and CDR2 sequences are SGHDT and YYEEEE. Losses at the gene ends were 4 bases for V and 9 bases for J; bases not matched to a gene: 6. The CDR3 here is CASSDGLAGWTQYF. In nucleotides, the CDR3 is TGTGCCAGCAGCGACGGACTAGCGGGGTGGACGCAGTATTTT.

This CDR3 reads CASRNTEAFF. Written as DNA, the CDR3 is TGTGCCAGCAGGAACACTGAAGCTTTCTTT. V usage is TRBV28 and J usage is TRBJ1-1; unclear D gene. The V end lost 6 bases, the J end lost 1 base, and 0 bases lay between the germline ends. CDR3 length: 10 residues. Germline V lookup: CDR1 MDHEN, CDR2 SYDVKM.

This rearrangement joins TRBV10-3 to TRBJ2-7, with 7 bases identical to TRBD2. In germline, CDR1 is ENHRY, CDR2 SYGVKD. CDR3 size: 15 residues. Germline trimming cut 0 bases from V and 2 bases from J; bases unmatched to any gene: 4. CDR3 region: CAISESGGGAYEQYF. CDR3 coding DNA: TGTGCCATCAGTGAGTCGGGGGGGGGAGCCTACGAGCAGTACTTC.

The chain has TRBV7-2 and TRBJ1-5; D might be TRBD1 (5 bases). The germline V gene encodes CDR1 SGHTA and CDR2 FQGNSA. This CDR3 is built from 14 residues. Trimming cost V 2 bases and J 2 bases, with 7 bases left between them. CDR3 in amino acids: CASSLTGGNQPQHF. CDR3 DNA sequence: TGTGCCAGCAGCTTAACAGGAGGCAATCAGCCCCAGCATTTT. Filled out from reference TRBV7-2 and TRBJ1-5, the complete variable domain reads GAGVSQSPSNKVTEKGKDVELRCDPISGHTALYWYRQSLGQGLEFLIYFQGNSAPDKSGLPSDRFSAERTGGSVSTLTIQRTQQEDSAVYLCASSLTGGNQPQHFGDGTRLSIL.

J is TRBJ1-5 and V is TRBV19, with a possible D match to TRBD1 (6 bases). CDR1 and CDR2 (germline): LNHDA, SQIVND (reference sequence). V was clipped by 3 bases and J by 5 bases, with 11 bases between them. The CDR3 extends over 14 amino acids. Here the CDR3 reads CASSMWGAHQPQHF. In DNA, the CDR3 is TGTGCCAGTAGTATGTGGGGGGCCCATCAGCCCCAGCATTTT.

The rearrangement links TRBV5-1 to TRBJ2-7; D is unclear. The ends were cut back, 0 bases at V and 0 bases at J, with 1 base in the middle. The CDR3 spans 12 residues. Germline CDR1 is SGHRS and CDR2 is YFSETQ. CDR3 sequence: CASSLVSYEQYF. In DNA form, the CDR3 reads TGCGCCAGCAGCTTGGTCTCCTACGAGCAGTACTTC.

The chain combines TRBV7-6 with TRBJ1-1; no definite D call. The CDR3 has 13 residues. Trimming removed 3 bases from V and 2 bases from J, with 7 bases in between. Germline V lookup: CDR1 SGHVS, CDR2 FNYEAQ. CDR3 sequence (DNA): TGTGCCAGCAGCTTTGGAGGAAACACTGAAGCTTTCTTT. As protein: CASSFGGNTEAFF. The whole variable domain, filled in from reference TRBV7-6 and TRBJ1-1, reads GAGVSQSPRYKVTKRGQDVALRCDPISGHVSLYWYRQALGQGPEFLTYFNYEAQQDKSGLPNDRFSAERPEGSISTLTIQRTEQRDSAMYRCASSFGGNTEAFFGQGTRLTVV.

The V call is TRBV6-6, the J call TRBJ2-7, with D perhaps given as TRBD1 or TRBD2 (5 bases each). Trimming removed 5 bases at V and 9 bases at J, with 14 bases between. The CDR3 spans 12 residues. Germline values: CDR1 MNHNY, CDR2 SVGAGI (reference sequence). The CDR3 sequence: CASSARDLGQYF. CDR3 DNA: TGTGCCAGCAGTGCCCGGGACCTCGGGCAGTACTTC.

The CDR3 reads CASSESYGAHNLNTEAFF. The CDR3 region has the DNA TGCGCCAGCAGTGAGTCGTACGGGGCCCATAATTTGAACACTGAAGCTTTCTTT. V is TRBV10-1 and J is TRBJ1-1, with D possibly being TRBD1 (5 bases). Trimming left V 0 bases short and J 0 bases short, with 17 bases between. CDR1 and CDR2 (germline): WNHNN, SYGVQD (reference sequence). The length of the CDR3 is 18 residues.